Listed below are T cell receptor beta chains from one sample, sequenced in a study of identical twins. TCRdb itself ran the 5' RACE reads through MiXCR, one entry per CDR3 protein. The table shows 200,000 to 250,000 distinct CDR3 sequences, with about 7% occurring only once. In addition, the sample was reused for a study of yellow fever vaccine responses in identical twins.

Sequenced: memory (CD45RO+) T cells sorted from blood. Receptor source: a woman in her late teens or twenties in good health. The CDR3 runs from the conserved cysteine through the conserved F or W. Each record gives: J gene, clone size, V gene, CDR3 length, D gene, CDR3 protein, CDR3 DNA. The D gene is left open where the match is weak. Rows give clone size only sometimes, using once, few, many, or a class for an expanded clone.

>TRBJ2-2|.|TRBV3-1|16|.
CASSLRGGSDTGELFF
TGTGCCAGCAGCCTGAGGGGGGGCTCCGACACCGGGGAGCTGTTTTTT
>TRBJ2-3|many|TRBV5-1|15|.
CASSLWGPSTDTQYF
TGCGCCAGCAGCTTGTGGGGGCCCAGCACAGATACGCAGTATTTT
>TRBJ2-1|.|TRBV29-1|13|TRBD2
CSVPLAGVNEQFF
TGCAGCGTCCCACTGGCGGGAGTAAATGAGCAGTTCTTC
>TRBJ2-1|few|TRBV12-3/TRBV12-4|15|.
CASSPRWGAGNEQFF
TGTGCCAGCAGTCCCAGGTGGGGTGCGGGTAATGAGCAGTTCTTC
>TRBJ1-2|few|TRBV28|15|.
CASSLGAGQLYGYTF
TGTGCCAGCAGTTTAGGGGCAGGCCAGCTCTATGGCTACACCTTC
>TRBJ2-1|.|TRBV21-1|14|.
CASSKVRSGNEQFF
TGTGCCAGCAGCAAAGTACGGTCTGGCAATGAGCAGTTCTTC
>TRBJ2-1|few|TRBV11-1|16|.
CASSLSRSPAYNEQFF
TGTGCCAGCAGCTTAAGCCGGTCTCCAGCCTACAATGAGCAGTTCTTC
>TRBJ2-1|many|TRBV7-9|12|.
CASSPQNNEQFF
TGTGCCAGCAGTCCACAGAACAATGAGCAGTTCTTC
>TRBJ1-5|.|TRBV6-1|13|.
CASARYLNQPQHF
TGTGCCAGCGCCAGATATTTAAACCAGCCCCAGCATTTT
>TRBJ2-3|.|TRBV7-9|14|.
CASSRRLATDTQYF
TGTGCCAGCAGCCGCAGGCTAGCGACAGATACGCAGTATTTT
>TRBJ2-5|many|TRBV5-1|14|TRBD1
CASSTTGDQETQYF
TGCGCCAGCAGCACCACAGGGGATCAAGAGACCCAGTACTTC